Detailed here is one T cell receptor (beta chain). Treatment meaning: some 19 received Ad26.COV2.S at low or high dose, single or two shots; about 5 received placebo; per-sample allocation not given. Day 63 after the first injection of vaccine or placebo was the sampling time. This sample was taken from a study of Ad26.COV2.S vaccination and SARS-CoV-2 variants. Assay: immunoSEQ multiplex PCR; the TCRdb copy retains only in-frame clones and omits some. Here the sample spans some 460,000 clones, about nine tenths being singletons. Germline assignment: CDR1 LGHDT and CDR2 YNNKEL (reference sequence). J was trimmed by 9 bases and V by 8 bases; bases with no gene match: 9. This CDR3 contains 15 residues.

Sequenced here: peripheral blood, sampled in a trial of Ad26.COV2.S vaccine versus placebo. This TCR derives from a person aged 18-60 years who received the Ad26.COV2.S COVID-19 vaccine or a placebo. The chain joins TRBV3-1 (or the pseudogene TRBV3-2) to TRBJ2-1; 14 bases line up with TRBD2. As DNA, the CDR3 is TGTGCCAGCGGACGACTAGCGGGAGGGTATCTTGAGCAGTTCTTC. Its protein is CASGRLAGGYLEQFF.